This T cell receptor (beta chain) was profiled in a study of T cell responses to AZD1222 COVID-19 vaccine. Study-wide findings and caveats: Clonal diversity may have been underestimated in mostly white British donors. Vaccine-associated CD4 TCRs ranged over spike, dominating at 160-218 and 743-854. Spike-specific TCR breadth and depth were elevated following two AZD1222 doses.

Assay used: immunoSEQ multiplex PCR; TCRdb lists only in-frame clones, some missing. The table shows 90,000 to 100,000 clones, with more than 75% occurring only once. As regards this clone: Its antigen remains unidentified.

The germline V gene has CDR1 LGHDT and CDR2 YNNKEL (reference sequence). CDR3 length equals 15 residues. V lost 4 bases and J lost 6; bases outside the gene matches: 8. The clonotype comes from an adult in good health. The chain uses TRBV3-1 (or the pseudogene TRBV3-2) and TRBJ2-1, with 8 nucleotides matching TRBD2. The material sequenced was peripheral blood, taken on day 0 of AZD1222 vaccination. The CDR3 sequence is CASSPTLGRANEQFF. The DNA for the CDR3 is TGTGCCAGCAGCCCCACTCTCGGGAGGGCCAATGAGCAGTTCTTC.